One sample yielded the 10 T cell receptor beta chains listed below, sequenced in a study of cytomegalovirus exposure and HLA in healthy donors. It was with 60 Vbeta and 13 Jbeta primers that the PCR ran. This table comes from immunoSEQ multiplex PCR, and its TCRdb copy is limited to in-frame clones, with some not included. This table holds fewer than 120,000 clones, around three quarters found once. The sample taken for sequencing was PBMCs. Source of these receptors: a woman in her thirties in good health and CMV-seronegative.

V gene TRBV4-1 combines with J gene TRBJ2-1; TRBD2 agrees at 11 bases. Germline V gene lookup returns CDR1 MGHRA and CDR2 YSYEKL. The CDR3 runs 17 residues. The V gene end was trimmed by 0 bases and the J gene end by 7 bases; junction bases not matched to a gene: 8. CDR3 coding DNA: TGCGCCAGCAGCCAAGATCCACTAGCGGGAGCATCTAATGAGCAGTTCTTC. Encoded protein: CASSQDPLAGASNEQFF.

The genes are TRBV2 and TRBJ1-5; tentatively, D is TRBD1 (5 bases). The CDR3 has 14 residues. Germline values: CDR1 SNHLY, CDR2 FYNNEI. Trimming cost V 6 bases and J 11 bases, with 20 bases left between them. The CDR3 DNA sequence: TGTGCCAGCAGGGAGAGATGGGGCCTATCAGCCCAGCATTTT. Amino acid sequence: CASRERWGLSAQHF. The full variable domain, its missing parts supplied by reference TRBV2 and TRBJ1-5, is EPEVTQTPSHQVTQMGQEVILRCVPISNHLYFYWYRQILGQKVEFLVSFYNNEISEKSEIFDDQFSVERPDGSNFTLKIRSTKLEDSAMYFCASRERWGLSAQHFGDGTRLSIL.

The chain joins TRBV25-1 to TRBJ1-4, with D uncertain. This CDR3 spans 13 amino acids. Per the germline V gene, CDR1 is MGHDK and CDR2 is SYGVNS. Trimming removed 9 bases at V and 7 bases at J, with 15 bases between. The CDR3 sequence: CASSDGGREKLFF. The CDR3 region has the DNA TGTGCCAGTTCGGATGGCGGTCGTGAAAAACTGTTTTTT.

The J gene is TRBJ1-1, the V gene TRBV6-1; 9 bases map to TRBD1. Per the germline V gene, CDR1 is MNHNS and CDR2 is SASEGT. The trim removed 4 bases at V and 7 bases at J, leaving 10 bases unmatched. The CDR3 extends over 15 amino acids. CDR3 sequence (DNA): TGTGCCAGCAGTGTACTAACAGGGGGCTATAATGAAGCTTTCTTT. Protein product: CASSVLTGGYNEAFF.

This rearrangement joins TRBV5-1 to TRBJ2-3; 11 positions agree with TRBD2. The germline V gene has CDR1 SGHRS and CDR2 YFSETQ. With 5 bases clipped from V and 3 bases from J, the junction kept 2 bases outside the gene matches. CDR3 length: 14 residues. CDR3 loop: CASRTSGKTDTQYF. The CDR3 coding sequence is TGCGCCAGCAGGACTAGCGGGAAGACAGATACGCAGTATTTT.

The V gene is TRBV4-2, the J gene TRBJ1-5; D gene unclear. This CDR3 region has 15 residues. Germline CDR1 reads LGHNA; CDR2 reads YNFKEQ. Trimming pared 4 bases from V and 0 bases from J, leaving 10 bases between. CDR3 sequence (DNA): TGTGCCAGCAGCCCTACAGTTTATAGCAATCAGCCCCAGCATTTT. It codes for CASSPTVYSNQPQHF.

This clone was found once. This chain joins TRBV7-9 and TRBJ1-2; 8 bases align to TRBD1. In germline, CDR1 is SEHNR, CDR2 FQNEAQ (reference sequence). The CDR3 has 18 amino acids. V was clipped by 5 bases and J by 5 bases; unmatched bases: 19. The CDR3 protein is CASSLSEQGGVFRYGYTF. DNA of the CDR3: TGTGCCAGCAGCCTCAGCGAACAGGGGGGTGTTTTCCGGTATGGCTACACCTTC.

This sequence joins TRBV5-1 and TRBJ2-5; 7 nucleotides align to TRBD1. The ends lost 0 bases at V and 4 bases at J; junction bases unmatched: 9. CDR3 length equals 16 residues. Germline V lookup: CDR1 SGHRS, CDR2 YFSETQ. CDR3 residues: CASSLESGRGRETQYF. As DNA, the CDR3 is TGCGCCAGCAGCTTGGAAAGCGGCAGGGGGAGAGAGACCCAGTACTTC.

Only a few counts were recorded for this clone. V gene TRBV7-2 combines with J gene TRBJ1-3; no reliable D call. The CDR3 is 14 residues long. Between the trimmed V and J ends, which lost 4 bases and 4 bases, there was a span of 11 bases. CDR1 is SGHTA, CDR2 FQGNSA, per germline. DNA for the CDR3: TGTGCCAGCAGCTCCGGGTCCGGGGGAAACACCATATATTTT. Its translation: CASSSGSGGNTIYF.

This chain uses TRBV2 with TRBJ2-1, with TRBD1 matching over 10 bases. The length of the CDR3 is 16 residues. The germline V gene has CDR1 SNHLY and CDR2 FYNNEI. J gave up 2 bases and V 5 bases, and 6 bases lay outside the gene matches. CDR3 residues: CASSLGDRGPYNEQFF. The CDR3 DNA reads as TGTGCCAGCAGTCTGGGGGACAGGGGACCCTACAATGAGCAGTTCTTC.